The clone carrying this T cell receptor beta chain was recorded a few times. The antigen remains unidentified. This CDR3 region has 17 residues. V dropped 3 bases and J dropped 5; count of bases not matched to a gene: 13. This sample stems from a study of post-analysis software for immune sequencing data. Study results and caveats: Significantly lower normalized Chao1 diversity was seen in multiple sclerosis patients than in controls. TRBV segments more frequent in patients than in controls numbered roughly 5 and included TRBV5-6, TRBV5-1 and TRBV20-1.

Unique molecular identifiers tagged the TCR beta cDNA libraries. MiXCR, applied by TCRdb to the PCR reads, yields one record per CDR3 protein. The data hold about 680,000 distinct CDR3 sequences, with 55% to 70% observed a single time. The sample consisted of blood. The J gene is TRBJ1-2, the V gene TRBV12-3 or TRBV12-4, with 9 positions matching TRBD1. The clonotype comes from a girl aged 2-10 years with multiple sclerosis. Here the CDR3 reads CASSFTLSQGAAYGYTF. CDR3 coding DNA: TGTGCCAGCAGTTTTACCCTCTCACAGGGGGCGGCATATGGCTACACCTTC.